The clone carrying this T cell receptor (beta chain) showed up just once. Its specificity is not known. The data originate from a study of radiotherapy plus CTLA-4 blockade in lung cancer. Findings and caveats of the study: Interferon-beta and early blood T cell clone dynamics reportedly predicted response best. There was expansion of tumor-derived TCR clones in blood after radiotherapy plus ipilimumab.

TCRdb's copy holds only in-frame clones and misses some; the assay was immunoSEQ multiplex PCR. Found here are about 120,000 clones, roughly 74% of them singletons; the top ten hold over 4%. Trimming removed 5 bases at V and 2 bases at J, with 10 bases between. The CDR3 has 13 residues. Germline V gives CDR1 MDHEN, CDR2 SYDVKM. V usage is TRBV28 and J usage is TRBJ2-7; D is perhaps TRBD1 (7 bases). The receptor was isolated from a human donor with non-small cell lung cancer who had a partial response to radiotherapy plus ipilimumab. The sample in question was peripheral blood, obtained from a patient treated with radiotherapy plus ipilimumab. CDR3 protein: CASSRGTAYEQYV. The CDR3 DNA reads TGTGCCAGCAGTCGCGGGACAGCCTACGAGCAGTACGTC.